This T cell receptor beta chain was captured in a study of lymphopenia after photon versus proton radiotherapy. General study points: Oligoclonal CD8+ Temra expansion after nadir drove photon patients' diversity drop. Photon-treated patients lost naive T cells and TCR diversity; proton-treated stayed stable.

This table comes from immunoSEQ multiplex PCR, and its TCRdb copy is limited to in-frame clones, with some not included. The sample lists more than 60,000 clones, around 85% occurring once. Of note for this clone: The antigen is unknown.

Germline CDR1 is SGHRS and CDR2 is YFSETQ. There are 13 residues in the CDR3. With 9 bases clipped from V and 4 bases from J, the junction kept 8 bases outside the gene matches. This sequence originates from a man aged 40-55 years with gastric cancer. This material consisted of peripheral blood, taken from a patient treated with photon-based radiotherapy. V gene TRBV5-1 combines with J gene TRBJ2-5, with 8 bases fitting TRBD2. The CDR3 coding sequence is TGCGCCACCGGGTGGCTAGCGGGAGAGACCCAGTACTTC. Residues: CATGWLAGETQYF.